This T cell receptor (beta chain) is drawn from a study of blood T cell repertoires in COVID-19. Study as a whole: The study drew acute and convalescent COVID-19 samples from the United States, Italy and Spain.

Original processing notes: The authors estimated nucleated cell counts from reference gene primer amplification. The protocol was immunoSEQ multiplex PCR, while the TCRdb copy is restricted to in-frame clones and leaves out a portion. Clone size and the V and J calls come from that table; the DNA yielded D and trimming. This table holds approximately 150,000 clones, about 90% found once. Recruitment covered about 26 US areas and drew participants whose ages spanned roughly 18 to 100 years. Participants' reported clinical history set cohort assignment. CDR3 size: 16 residues. The junction had 3 bases not matched to a gene; V was cut back by 1 base and J by 3 bases. CDR1 and CDR2 from the germline V gene are MGHDK and SYGVNS.

Material: PBMCs or T cells enriched from blood (not recorded which). V is TRBV25-1 and J is TRBJ1-4, with 9 bases that match TRBD1. This sequence originates from a human donor with acute COVID-19. The donor label of this sample is uncertain. The CDR3 DNA is TGTGCCAGCAGTGAATGGGGACAGGGATCTAATGAAAAACTGTTTTTT. It encodes CASSEWGQGSNEKLFF.